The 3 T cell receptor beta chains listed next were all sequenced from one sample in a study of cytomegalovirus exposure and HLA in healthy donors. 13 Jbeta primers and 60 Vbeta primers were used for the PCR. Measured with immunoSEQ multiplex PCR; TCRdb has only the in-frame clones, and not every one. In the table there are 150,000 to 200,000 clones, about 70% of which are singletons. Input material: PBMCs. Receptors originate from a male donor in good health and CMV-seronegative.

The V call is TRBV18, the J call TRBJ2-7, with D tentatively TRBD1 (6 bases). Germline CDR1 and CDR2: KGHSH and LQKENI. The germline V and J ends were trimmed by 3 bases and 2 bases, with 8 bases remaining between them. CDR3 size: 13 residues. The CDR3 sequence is CASSPQGTYEQYF. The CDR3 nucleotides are TGTGCCAGCTCACCTCAGGGGACCTACGAGCAGTACTTC.

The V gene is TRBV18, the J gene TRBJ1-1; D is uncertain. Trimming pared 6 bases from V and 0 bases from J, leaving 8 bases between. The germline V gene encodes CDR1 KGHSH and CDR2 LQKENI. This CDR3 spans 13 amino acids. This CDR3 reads CASSRDMNTEAFF. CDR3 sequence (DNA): TGTGCCAGCTCTCGCGACATGAACACTGAAGCTTTCTTT.

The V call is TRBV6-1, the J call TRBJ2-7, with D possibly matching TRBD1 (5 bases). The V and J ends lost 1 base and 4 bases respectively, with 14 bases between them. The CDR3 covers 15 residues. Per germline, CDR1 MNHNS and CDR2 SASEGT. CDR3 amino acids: CASSEGTHPFYEQYF. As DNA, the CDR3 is TGTGCCAGCAGTGAAGGGACACACCCATTTTACGAGCAGTACTTC.